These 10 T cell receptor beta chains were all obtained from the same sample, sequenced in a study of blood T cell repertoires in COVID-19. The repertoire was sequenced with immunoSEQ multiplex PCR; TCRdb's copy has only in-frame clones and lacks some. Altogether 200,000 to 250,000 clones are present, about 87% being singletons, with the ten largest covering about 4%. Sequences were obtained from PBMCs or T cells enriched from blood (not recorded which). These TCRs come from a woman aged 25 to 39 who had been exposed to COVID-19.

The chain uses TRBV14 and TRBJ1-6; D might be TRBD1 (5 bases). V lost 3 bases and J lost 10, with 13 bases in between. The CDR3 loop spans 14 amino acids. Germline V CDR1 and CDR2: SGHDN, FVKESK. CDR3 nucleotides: TGTGCCAGCAGCCACCAGACAGTCGGGTCACCCCTCCACTTT. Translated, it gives CASSHQTVGSPLHF.

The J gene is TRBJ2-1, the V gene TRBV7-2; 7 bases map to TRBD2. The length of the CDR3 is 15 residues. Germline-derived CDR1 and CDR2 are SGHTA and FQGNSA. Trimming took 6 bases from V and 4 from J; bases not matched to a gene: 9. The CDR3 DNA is TGTGCCAGCAGACTCTCTAGCGGCTCGTACAATGAGCAGTTCTTC. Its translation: CASRLSSGSYNEQFF.

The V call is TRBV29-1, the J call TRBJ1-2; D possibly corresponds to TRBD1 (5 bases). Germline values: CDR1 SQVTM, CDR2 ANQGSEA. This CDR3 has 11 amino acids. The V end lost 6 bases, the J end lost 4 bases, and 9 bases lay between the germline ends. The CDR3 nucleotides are TGCAGCGTGGGGCCGGGCTATGGCTACACCTTC. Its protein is CSVGPGYGYTF.

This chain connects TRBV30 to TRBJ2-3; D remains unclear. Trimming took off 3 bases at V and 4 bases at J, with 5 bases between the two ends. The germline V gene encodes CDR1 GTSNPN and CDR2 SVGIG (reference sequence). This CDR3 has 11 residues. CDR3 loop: CAWRGPDTQYF. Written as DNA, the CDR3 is TGTGCCTGGAGGGGCCCAGATACGCAGTATTTT.

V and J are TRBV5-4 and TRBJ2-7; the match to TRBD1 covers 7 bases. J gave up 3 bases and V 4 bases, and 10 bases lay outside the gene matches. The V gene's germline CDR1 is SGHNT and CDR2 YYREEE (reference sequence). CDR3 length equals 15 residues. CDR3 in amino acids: CASSNPGQSRYEQYF. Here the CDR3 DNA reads TGTGCCAGCAGCAACCCGGGACAGAGTCGCTACGAGCAGTACTTC.

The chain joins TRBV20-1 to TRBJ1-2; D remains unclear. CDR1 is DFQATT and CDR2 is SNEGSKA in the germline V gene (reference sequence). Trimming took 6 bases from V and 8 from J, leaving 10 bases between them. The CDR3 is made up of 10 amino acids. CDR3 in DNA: TGCAGTGCCCCAGACTTCGGCTACACCTTC. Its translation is CSAPDFGYTF.

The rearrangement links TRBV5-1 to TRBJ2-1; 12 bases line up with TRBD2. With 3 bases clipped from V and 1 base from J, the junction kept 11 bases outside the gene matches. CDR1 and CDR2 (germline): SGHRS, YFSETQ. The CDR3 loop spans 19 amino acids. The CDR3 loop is CASSSKTGTSGLSYNEQFF. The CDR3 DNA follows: TGCGCCAGCAGCTCCAAAACCGGGACTAGCGGGCTATCCTACAATGAGCAGTTCTTC.

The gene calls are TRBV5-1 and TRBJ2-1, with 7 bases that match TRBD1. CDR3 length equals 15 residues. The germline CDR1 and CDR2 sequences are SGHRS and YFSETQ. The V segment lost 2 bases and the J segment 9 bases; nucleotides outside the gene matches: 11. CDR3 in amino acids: CASSLFSDRAAEQFF. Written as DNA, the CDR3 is TGCGCCAGCAGCTTATTTTCTGACAGGGCGGCTGAGCAGTTCTTC. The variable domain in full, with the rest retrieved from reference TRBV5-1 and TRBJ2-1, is KAGVTQTPRYLIKTRGQQVTLSCSPISGHRSVSWYQQTPGQGLQFLFEYFSETQRNKGNFPGRFSGRQFSNSRSEMNVSTLELGDSALYLCASSLFSDRAAEQFFGPGTRLTVL.

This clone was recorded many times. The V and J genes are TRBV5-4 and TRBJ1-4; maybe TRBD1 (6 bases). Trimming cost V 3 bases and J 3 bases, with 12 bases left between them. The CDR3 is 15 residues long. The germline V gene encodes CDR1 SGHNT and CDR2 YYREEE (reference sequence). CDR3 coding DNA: TGTGCCAGCAGCTCATTACAGGGACCTAATGAAAAACTGTTTTTT. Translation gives CASSSLQGPNEKLFF.

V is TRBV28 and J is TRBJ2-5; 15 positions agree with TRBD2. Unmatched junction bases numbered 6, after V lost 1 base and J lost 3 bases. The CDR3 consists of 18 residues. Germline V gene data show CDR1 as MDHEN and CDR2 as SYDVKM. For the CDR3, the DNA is TGTGCCAGCAGTTTATTCCGGACTAGCGGGAGGGCTAAAGAGACCCAGTACTTC. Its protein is CASSLFRTSGRAKETQYF.